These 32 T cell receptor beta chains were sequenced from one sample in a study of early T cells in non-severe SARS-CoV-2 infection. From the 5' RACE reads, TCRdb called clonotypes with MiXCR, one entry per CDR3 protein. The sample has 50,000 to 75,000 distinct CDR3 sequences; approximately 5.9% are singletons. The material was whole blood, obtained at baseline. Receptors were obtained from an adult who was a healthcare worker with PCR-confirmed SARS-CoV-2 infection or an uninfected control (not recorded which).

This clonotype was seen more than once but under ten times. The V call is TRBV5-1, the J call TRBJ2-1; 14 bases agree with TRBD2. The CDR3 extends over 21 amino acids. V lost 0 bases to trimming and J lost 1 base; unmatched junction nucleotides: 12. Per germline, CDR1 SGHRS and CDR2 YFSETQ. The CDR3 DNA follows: TGCGCCAGCAGCTTGGCCCCGTGGACTAGCGGGAGGCTGTCGTCCTACAATGAGCAGTTCTTC. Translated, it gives CASSLAPWTSGRLSSYNEQFF.

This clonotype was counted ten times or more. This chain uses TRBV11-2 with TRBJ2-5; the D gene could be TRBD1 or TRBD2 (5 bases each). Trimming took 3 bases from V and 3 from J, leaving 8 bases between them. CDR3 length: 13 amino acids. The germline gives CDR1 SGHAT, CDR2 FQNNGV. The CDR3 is CASSLGREETQYF. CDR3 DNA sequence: TGTGCCAGCAGCTTGGGACGGGAAGAGACCCAGTACTTC. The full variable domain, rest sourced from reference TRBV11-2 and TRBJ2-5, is EAGVAQSPRYKIIEKRQSVAFWCNPISGHATLYWYQQILGQGPKLLIQFQNNGVVDDSQLPKDRFSAERLKGVDSTLKIQPAKLEDSAVYLCASSLGREETQYFGPGTRLLVL.

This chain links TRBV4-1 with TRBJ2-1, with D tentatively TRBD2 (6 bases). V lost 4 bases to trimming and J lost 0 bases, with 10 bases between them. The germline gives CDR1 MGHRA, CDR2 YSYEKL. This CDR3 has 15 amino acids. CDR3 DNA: TGCGCCAGCAGCCTAGCGGCAAGCTCCTACAATGAGCAGTTCTTC. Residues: CASSLAASSYNEQFF.

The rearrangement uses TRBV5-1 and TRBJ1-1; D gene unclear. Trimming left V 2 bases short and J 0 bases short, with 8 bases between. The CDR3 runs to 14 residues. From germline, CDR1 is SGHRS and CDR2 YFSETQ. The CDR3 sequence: CASSFGELNTEAFF. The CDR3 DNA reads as TGCGCCAGCAGCTTCGGGGAGCTGAACACTGAAGCTTTCTTT.

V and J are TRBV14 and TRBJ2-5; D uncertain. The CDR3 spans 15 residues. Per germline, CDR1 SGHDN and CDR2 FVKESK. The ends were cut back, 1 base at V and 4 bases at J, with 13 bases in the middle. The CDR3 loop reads CASSQGITSGETQYF. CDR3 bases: TGTGCCAGCAGCCAAGGAATCACGTCGGGAGAGACCCAGTACTTC.

This CDR3 reads CASSIEQGSYNEQFF. In DNA, the CDR3 is TGTGCCAGTAGTATAGAGCAGGGCTCCTACAATGAGCAGTTCTTC. The rearrangement links TRBV19 to TRBJ2-1; D may be TRBD1 (5 bases). The CDR3 has 15 residues. Germline V gives CDR1 LNHDA, CDR2 SQIVND (reference sequence). The V gene lost 0 bases and the J gene lost 0 bases, with 6 bases spanning the gap.

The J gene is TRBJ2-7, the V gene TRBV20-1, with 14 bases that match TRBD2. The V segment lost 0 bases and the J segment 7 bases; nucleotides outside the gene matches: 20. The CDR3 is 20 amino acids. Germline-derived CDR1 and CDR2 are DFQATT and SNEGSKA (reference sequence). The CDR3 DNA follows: TGCAGTGCTAGAGATCTGTCTCTTGGGACTAGCGGGAGTACACCGGTGGAGCAGTACTTC. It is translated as CSARDLSLGTSGSTPVEQYF.

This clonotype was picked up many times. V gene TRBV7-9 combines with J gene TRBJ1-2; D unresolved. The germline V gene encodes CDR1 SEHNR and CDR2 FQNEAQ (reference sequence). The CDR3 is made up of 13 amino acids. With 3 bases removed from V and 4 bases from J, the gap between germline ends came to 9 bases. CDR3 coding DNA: TGTGCCAGCAGCTTCGGGGTTGCCTATGGCTACACCTTC. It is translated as CASSFGVAYGYTF.

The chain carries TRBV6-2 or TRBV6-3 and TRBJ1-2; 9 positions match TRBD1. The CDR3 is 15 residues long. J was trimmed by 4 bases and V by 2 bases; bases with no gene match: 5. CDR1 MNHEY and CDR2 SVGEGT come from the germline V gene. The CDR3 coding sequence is TGTGCCAGCAGTTACCGGGGGACAGGGCCCTATGGCTACACCTTC. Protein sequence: CASSYRGTGPYGYTF.

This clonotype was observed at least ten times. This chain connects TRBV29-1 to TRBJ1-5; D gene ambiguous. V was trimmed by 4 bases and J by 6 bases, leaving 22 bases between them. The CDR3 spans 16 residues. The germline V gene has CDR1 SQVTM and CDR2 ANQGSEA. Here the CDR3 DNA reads TGCAGCGTTGCAACAGAACCCCGGTGGCTAGGTCAGCCCCAGCATTTT. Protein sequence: CSVATEPRWLGQPQHF. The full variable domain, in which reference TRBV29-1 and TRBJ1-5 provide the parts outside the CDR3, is SAVISQKPSRDICQRGTSLTIQCQVDSQVTMMFWYRQQPGQSLTLIATANQGSEATYESGFVIDKFPISRPNLTFSTLTVSNMSPEDSSIYLCSVATEPRWLGQPQHFGDGTRLSIL.

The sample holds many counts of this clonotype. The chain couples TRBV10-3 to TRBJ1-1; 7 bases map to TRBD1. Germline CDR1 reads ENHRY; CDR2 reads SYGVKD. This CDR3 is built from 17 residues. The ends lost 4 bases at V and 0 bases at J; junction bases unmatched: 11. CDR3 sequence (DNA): TGTGCCATCAGTGGTACAGGGGACAAGATCATGAACACTGAAGCTTTCTTT. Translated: CAISGTGDKIMNTEAFF.

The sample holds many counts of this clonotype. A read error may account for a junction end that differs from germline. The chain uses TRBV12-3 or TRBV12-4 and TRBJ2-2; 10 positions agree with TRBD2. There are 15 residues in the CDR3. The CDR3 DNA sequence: TGTGCCAGCAGCTTAGCGGGAGGAGGTACCGGGGAGCTGTTTTTT. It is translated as CASSLAGGGTGELFF.

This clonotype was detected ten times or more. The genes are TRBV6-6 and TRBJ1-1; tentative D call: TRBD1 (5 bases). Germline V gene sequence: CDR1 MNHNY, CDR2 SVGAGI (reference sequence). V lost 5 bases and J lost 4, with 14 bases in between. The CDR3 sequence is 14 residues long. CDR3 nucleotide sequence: TGTGCCAGCAGTCCCCGACAGTCATCCACTGAAGCTTTCTTT. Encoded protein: CASSPRQSSTEAFF.

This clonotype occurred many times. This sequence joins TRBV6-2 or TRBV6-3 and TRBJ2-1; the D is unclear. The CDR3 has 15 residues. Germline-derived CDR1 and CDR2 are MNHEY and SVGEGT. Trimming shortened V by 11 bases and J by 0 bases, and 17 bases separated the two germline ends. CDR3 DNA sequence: TGTGCCGCCAAGTTCGATGGAAGCTCCTACAATGAGCAGTTCTTC. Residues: CAAKFDGSSYNEQFF.

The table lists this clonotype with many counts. In DNA, the CDR3 is TGTGCCAGCAGTGGGGCTACGGGACAGGGGTATACGCAGTATTTT. It is translated as CASSGATGQGYTQYF. J is TRBJ2-3 and V is TRBV25-1, with 10 bases matching TRBD1. There are 15 residues in the CDR3. The germline V gene has CDR1 MGHDK and CDR2 SYGVNS. V gave up 4 bases and J gave up 7 bases; unmatched junction bases: 8.

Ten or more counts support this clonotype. The CDR3 nucleotides read TGCAGCGTTTGGACGGACAGGGGTTACAATGAGCAGTTCTTC. It codes for CSVWTDRGYNEQFF. V and J are TRBV29-1 and TRBJ2-1; 9 positions match TRBD1. The CDR3 spans 14 residues. Trimming cost V 5 bases and J 4 bases; bases outside gene matches: 6. Germline CDR1 is SQVTM and CDR2 is ANQGSEA.

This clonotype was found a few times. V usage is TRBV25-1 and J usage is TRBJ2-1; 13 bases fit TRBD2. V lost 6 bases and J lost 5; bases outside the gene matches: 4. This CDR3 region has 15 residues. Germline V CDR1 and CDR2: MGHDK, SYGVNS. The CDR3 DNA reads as TGTGCCAGCAGAGGACTAGCGGGAGCGAACAATGAGCAGTTCTTC. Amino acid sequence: CASRGLAGANNEQFF.

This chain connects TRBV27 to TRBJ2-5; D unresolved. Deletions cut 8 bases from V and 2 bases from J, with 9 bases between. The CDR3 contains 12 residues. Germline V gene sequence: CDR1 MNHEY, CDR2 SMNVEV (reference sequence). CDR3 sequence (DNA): TGTGCCAGCGGGTGGCCACAAGAGACCCAGTACTTC. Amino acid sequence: CASGWPQETQYF.

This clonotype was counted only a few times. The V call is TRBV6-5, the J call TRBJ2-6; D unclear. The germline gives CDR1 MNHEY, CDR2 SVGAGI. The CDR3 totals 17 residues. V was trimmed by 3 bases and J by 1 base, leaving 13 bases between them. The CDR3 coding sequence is TGTGCCAGCAGTTATTCGTGGCAGCAGTCTGGGGCCAACGTCCTGACTTTC. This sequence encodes CASSYSWQQSGANVLTF.

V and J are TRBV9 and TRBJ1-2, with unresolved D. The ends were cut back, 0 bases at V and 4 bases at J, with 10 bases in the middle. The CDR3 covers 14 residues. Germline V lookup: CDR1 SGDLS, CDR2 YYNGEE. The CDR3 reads CASSVGRAAYGYTF. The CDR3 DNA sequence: TGTGCCAGCAGCGTAGGAAGGGCCGCCTATGGCTACACCTTC.

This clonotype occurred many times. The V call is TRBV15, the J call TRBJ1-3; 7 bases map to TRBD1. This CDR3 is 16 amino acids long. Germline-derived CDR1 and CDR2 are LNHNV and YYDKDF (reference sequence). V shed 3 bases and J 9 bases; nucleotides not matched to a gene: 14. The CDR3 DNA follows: TGTGCCACCAGCAGTGAACCAAAGACAGGGATCGGCACCATATATTTT. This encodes CATSSEPKTGIGTIYF.

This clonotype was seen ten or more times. CDR3 coding DNA: TGTGCCAGCAGTGAAGGGCGGGACCCAGATACGCAGTATTTT. This codes for CASSEGRDPDTQYF. The chain carries TRBV25-1 and TRBJ2-3; D perhaps matches TRBD2 (6 bases). V lost 2 bases to trimming and J lost 4 bases, with 10 bases between them. This CDR3 contains 14 residues. Germline CDR1 is MGHDK and CDR2 is SYGVNS. Full variable domain (missing parts from reference TRBV25-1 and TRBJ2-3): EADIYQTPRYLVIGTGKKITLECSQTMGHDKMYWYQQDPGMELHLIHYSYGVNSTEKGDLSSESTVSRIRTEHFPLTLESARPSHTSQYLCASSEGRDPDTQYFGPGTRLTVL.

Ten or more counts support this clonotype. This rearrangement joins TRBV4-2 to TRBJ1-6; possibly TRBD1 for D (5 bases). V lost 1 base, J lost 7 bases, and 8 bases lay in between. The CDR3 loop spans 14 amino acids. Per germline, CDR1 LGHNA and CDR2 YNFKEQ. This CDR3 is CASSQAGGNSPLHF. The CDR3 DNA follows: TGTGCCAGCAGCCAAGCGGGGGGGAATTCACCCCTCCACTTT.

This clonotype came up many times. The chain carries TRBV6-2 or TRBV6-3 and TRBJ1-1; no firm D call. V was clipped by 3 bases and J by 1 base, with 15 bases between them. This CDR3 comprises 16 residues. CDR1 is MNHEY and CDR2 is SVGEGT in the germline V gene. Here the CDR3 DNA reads TGTGCCAGCAGTTATTCACGGGAGGGCGCGAACACTGAAGCTTTCTTT. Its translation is CASSYSREGANTEAFF.

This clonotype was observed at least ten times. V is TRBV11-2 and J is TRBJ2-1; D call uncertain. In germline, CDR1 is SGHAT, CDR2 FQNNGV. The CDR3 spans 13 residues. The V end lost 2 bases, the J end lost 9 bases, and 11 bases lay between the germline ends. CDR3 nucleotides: TGTGCCAGCAGCTTATCCCCCTTGGGTGAGCAGTTCTTC. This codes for CASSLSPLGEQFF.

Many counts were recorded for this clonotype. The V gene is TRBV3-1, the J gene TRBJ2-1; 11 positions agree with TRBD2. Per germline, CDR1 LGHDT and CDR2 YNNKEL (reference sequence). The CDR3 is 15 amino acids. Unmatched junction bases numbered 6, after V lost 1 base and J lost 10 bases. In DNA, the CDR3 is TGTGCCAGCAGCCAAGCCGGGACTAGCGGTGGGGAGCAGTTCTTC. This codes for CASSQAGTSGGEQFF.

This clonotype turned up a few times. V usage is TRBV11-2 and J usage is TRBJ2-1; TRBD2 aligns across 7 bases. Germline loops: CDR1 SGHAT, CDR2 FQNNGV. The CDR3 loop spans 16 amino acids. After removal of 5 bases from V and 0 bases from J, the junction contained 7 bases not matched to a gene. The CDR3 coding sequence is TGTGCCAGCAGCCAGCGCGGGAGATCCTCCTACAATGAGCAGTTCTTC. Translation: CASSQRGRSSYNEQFF.

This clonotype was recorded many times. CDR3 in amino acids: CASSLGDSLSYEQYF. The CDR3 DNA is TGTGCCAGCAGCTTGGGGGACAGCCTCTCCTACGAGCAGTACTTC. The chain employs TRBV7-3 and TRBJ2-7, with TRBD1 matching 7 bases. The V and J ends lost 3 bases and 0 bases, in that order; junction bases with no gene match: 5. The CDR3 runs to 15 residues. From germline, CDR1 is SGHTA and CDR2 FQGTGA.

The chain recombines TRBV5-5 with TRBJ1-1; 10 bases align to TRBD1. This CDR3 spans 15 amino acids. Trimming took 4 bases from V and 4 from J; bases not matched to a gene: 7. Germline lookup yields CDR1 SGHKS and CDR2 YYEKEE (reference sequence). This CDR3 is CASSPETGGGTEAFF. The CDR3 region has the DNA TGTGCCAGCAGCCCCGAGACAGGGGGCGGCACTGAAGCTTTCTTT.

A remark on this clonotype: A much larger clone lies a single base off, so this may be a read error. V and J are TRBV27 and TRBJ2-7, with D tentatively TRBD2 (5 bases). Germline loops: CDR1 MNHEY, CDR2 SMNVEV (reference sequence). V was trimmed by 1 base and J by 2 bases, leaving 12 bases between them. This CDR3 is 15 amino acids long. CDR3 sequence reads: CASSLFGVATYEQYF. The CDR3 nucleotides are TGTGCCAGCAGTTTATTCGGGGTAGCGACCTACGAGCAGTACTTC.

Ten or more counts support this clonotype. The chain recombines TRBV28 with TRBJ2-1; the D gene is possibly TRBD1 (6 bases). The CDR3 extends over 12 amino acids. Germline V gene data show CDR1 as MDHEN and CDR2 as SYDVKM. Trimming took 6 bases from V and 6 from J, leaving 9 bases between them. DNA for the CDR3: TGTGCCAGCAGATTACAGGGCAATGAGCAGTTCTTC. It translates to CASRLQGNEQFF.

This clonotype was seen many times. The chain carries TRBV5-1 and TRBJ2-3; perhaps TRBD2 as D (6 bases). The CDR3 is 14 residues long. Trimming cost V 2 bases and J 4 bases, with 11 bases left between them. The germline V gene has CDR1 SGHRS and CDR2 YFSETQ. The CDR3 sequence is CASSLPGEPDTQYF. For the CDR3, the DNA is TGCGCCAGCAGCTTACCGGGAGAACCAGATACGCAGTATTTT.